This T cell receptor (beta chain) was recovered during a study of cytomegalovirus exposure and HLA in healthy donors. Profiling relied on immunoSEQ multiplex PCR, and the TCRdb table lists in-frame clones only, not all of them. This sample has some 100,000 clones, with approximately 88% found just once. The CDR3 contains 14 residues. Per the germline V gene, CDR1 is SGHRS and CDR2 is YFSETQ. The V and J ends lost 5 bases and 5 bases, in that order; junction bases with no gene match: 4. This clone is a singleton in its sample. The target antigen is unknown. Overall study findings and caveats: Specificity of three CMV-associated chains for CMV antigens was verified in vitro. Reports described diagnosis of cytomegalovirus status by the classifier as highly specific and sensitive.

The chain uses TRBV5-1 and TRBJ2-3, with 11 bases that match TRBD2. The sequencing sample was made of PBMCs. The receptor comes from a man aged 18 to 29 in good health and CMV-seronegative. In DNA form, the CDR3 reads TGCGCCAGCAGTAGCGGGAGGGCCGGAGATACGCAGTATTTT. It translates to CASSSGRAGDTQYF.